This T cell receptor beta chain derives from a study of blood T cell repertoires in COVID-19. Germline assignment: CDR1 KGHSH and CDR2 LQKENI. Trimming took off 3 bases at V and 3 bases at J, with 8 bases between the two ends. The CDR3 is 13 residues long. The protocol was immunoSEQ multiplex PCR, while the TCRdb copy is restricted to in-frame clones and leaves out a portion. This sample has tens of thousands of clones, with 65% to 90% found just once. Sequencing was done on a sample of peripheral blood. This receptor was identified in a man at least 80 years old with acute or convalescent COVID-19. The V and J genes are TRBV18 and TRBJ2-5; D is perhaps TRBD2 (6 bases). The CDR3 region has the DNA TGTGCCAGCTCACCCGGGAGAGAAGAGACCCAGTACTTC. It specifies CASSPGREETQYF.